The entry below describes one T cell receptor beta chain. Its antigen is not identified. Donors were systemically healthy Caucasian individuals from Russia aged roughly 6 to 100 years. Per sample, at least 5.5 micrograms of total RNA were extracted. These data originate in a study of blood T cells in healthy people across ages. A J-beta primer mix and a sample-barcoded 5' primer were used in a second PCR of roughly 6 to 12 cycles. TCRdb called the 5' RACE reads again in MiXCR, with one record for every CDR3 protein. Among hundreds of thousands of distinct CDR3 sequences listed, roughly 56% were seen once. Germline V lookup: CDR1 DFQATT, CDR2 SNEGSKA (reference sequence). Trimming stripped 5 bases from V and 0 bases from J, with 13 bases between. This CDR3 is built from 14 residues. Overall study findings and caveats: Diversity was higher, and naive CD4+ cells more numerous, in long-lived donors than in aged donors. Underestimates were what the diversity estimates from one million T cells were considered to be.

Input material: blood. The sequence came from a man between 35 and 55 years old in good health. The chain employs TRBV20-1 and TRBJ1-1; D is possibly TRBD1 (6 bases). The CDR3 nucleotides are TGCAGTGCTGCTCTGACAGGAGTGAACACTGAAGCTTTCTTT. Translated, it gives CSAALTGVNTEAFF.